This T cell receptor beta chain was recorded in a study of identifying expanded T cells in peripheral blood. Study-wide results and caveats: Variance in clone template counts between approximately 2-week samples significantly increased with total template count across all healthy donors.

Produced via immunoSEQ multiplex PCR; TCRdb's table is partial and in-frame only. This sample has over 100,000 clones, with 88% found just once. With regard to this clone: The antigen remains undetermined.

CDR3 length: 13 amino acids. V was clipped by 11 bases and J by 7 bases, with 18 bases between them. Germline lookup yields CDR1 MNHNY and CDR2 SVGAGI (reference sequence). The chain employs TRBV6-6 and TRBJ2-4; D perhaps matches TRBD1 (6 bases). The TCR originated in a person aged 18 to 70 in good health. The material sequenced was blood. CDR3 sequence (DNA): TGTGCCGGGGGTTGGGGACAATTGAACATTCAGTACTTC. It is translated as CAGGWGQLNIQYF.